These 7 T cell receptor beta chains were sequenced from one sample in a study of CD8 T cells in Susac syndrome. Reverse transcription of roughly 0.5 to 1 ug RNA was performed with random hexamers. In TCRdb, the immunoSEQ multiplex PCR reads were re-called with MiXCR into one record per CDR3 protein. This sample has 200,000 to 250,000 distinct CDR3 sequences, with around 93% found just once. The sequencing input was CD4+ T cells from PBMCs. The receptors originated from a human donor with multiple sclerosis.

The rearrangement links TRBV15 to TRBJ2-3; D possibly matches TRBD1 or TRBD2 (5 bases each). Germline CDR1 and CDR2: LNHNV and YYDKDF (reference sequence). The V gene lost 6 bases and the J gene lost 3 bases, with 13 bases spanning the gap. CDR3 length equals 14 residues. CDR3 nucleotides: TGTGCCACCAGGAGGGGATCCATAACAGATACGCAGTATTTT. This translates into CATRRGSITDTQYF.

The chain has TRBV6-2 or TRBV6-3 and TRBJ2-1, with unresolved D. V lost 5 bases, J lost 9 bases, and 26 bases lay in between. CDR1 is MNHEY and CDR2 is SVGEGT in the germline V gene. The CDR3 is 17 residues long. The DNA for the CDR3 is TGTGCCAGCAGTCCGAAAAGGACGGCATTGATTTACGGTGAGCAGTTCTTC. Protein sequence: CASSPKRTALIYGEQFF.

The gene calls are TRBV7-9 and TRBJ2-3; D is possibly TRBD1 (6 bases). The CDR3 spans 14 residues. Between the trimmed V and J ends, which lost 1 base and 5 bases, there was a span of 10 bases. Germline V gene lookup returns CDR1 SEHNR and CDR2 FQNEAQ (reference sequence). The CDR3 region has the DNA TGTGCCAGCAGCTTAGTCCAGGGGCTAGATACGCAGTATTTT. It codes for CASSLVQGLDTQYF.

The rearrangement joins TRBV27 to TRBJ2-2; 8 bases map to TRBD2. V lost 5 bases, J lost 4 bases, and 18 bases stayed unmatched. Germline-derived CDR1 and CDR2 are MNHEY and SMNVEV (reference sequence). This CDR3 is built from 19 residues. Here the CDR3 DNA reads TGTGCCAGCAGTGCCAATACCGGGACTAGGTTTGGAGTCACCGGGGAGCTGTTTTTT. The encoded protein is CASSANTGTRFGVTGELFF.

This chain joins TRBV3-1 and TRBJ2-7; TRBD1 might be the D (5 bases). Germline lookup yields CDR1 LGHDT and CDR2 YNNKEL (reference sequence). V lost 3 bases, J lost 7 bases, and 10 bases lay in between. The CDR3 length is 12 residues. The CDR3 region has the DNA TGTGCCAGCAGCCACAGGGATGGGGAGCAGTACTTC. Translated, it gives CASSHRDGEQYF.

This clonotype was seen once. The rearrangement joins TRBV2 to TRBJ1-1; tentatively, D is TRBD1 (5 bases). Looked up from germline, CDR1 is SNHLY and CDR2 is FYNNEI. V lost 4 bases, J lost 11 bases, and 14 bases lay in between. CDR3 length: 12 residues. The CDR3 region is CASSAWGVGAFF. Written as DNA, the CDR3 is TGTGCCAGCAGTGCCTGGGGCGTTGGGGCTTTCTTT.

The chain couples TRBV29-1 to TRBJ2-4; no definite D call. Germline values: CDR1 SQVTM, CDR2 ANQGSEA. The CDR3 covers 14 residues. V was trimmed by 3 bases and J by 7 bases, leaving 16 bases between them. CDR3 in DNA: TGCAGCGTTGAGGCAGGTATTAGGAACAACATTCAGTACTTC. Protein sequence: CSVEAGIRNNIQYF.